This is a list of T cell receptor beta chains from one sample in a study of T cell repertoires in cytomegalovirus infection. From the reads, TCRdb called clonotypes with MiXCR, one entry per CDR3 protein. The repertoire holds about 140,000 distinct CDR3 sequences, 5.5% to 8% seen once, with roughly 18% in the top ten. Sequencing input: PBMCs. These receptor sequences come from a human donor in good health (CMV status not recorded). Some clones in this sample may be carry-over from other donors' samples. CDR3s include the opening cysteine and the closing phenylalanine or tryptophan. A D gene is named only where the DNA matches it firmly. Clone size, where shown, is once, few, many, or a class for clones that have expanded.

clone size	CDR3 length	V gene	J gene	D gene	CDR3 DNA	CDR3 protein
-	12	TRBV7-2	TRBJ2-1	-	TGTGCCAGCAGCTTCACACCCAATGAGCAGTTCTTC	CASSFTPNEQFF
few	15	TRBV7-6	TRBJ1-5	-	TGTGCCAGCAGTCCTCCTACAGGGAACAATCAGCCCCAGCATTTT	CASSPPTGNNQPQHF
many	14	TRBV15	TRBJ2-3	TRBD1	TGTGCCACCAGCAGGGACAGGGTGGCAGATACGCAGTATTTT	CATSRDRVADTQYF
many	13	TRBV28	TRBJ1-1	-	TGTGCCAGCAGGTGGAGAAGGGACACTGAAGCTTTCTTT	CASRWRRDTEAFF
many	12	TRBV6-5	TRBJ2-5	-	TGTGCCAGCAGCAACCAGCAAGAGACCCAGTACTTC	CASSNQQETQYF
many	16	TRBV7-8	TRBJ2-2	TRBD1	TGTGCCAGCAGGTTCAGACCGGGACAGGGAACCGGGGAGCTGTTTTTT	CASRFRPGQGTGELFF
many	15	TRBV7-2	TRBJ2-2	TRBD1	TGTGCCAGCAGCCGGGGACAGGCCTACACCGGGGAGCTGTTTTTT	CASSRGQAYTGELFF
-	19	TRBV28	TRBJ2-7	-	TGTGCCAGCAGGACCCCAAGGCCAGGGAGAAGGGTTGGACAGCACGAGCAGTACTTC	CASRTPRPGRRVGQHEQYF
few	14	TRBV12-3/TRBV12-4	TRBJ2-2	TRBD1	TGTGCCAGCAGAGGGGACAGGGACACCGGGGAGCTGTTTTTT	CASRGDRDTGELFF
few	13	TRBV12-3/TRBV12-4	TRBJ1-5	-	TGTGCCAGCAGTCAGACTTGGGGTCAGCCCCAGCATTTT	CASSQTWGQPQHF
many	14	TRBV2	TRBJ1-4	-	TGTGCCAGCAGCGACAGCTCAACTAATGAAAAACTGTTTTTT	CASSDSSTNEKLFF
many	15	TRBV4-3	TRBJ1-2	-	TGCGCCAGCAGCCAAGATTTACGTCAGTCTTATGGCTACACCTTC	CASSQDLRQSYGYTF
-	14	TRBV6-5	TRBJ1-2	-	TGTGCCAGCAGACCATCGGACAGTCTACCTCGCTACACCTTC	CASRPSDSLPRYTF
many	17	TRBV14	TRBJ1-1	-	TGTGCCAGCACCAACGCTCAGGGGTTTTCATCGAACACTGAAGCTTTCTTT	CASTNAQGFSSNTEAFF
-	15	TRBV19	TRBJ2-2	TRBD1	TGTGCCAGTAGTACCGGGACAGGGGACACCGGGGAGCTGTTTTTT	CASSTGTGDTGELFF
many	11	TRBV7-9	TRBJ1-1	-	TGTGCCAGCAGCTTCCCCACTGAAGCTTTCTTT	CASSFPTEAFF
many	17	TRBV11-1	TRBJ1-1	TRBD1	TGTGCCAGCAGCTTACTAAGCGGGACAGGGGCAAACACTGAAGCTTTCTTT	CASSLLSGTGANTEAFF
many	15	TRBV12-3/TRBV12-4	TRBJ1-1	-	TGTGCCAGCAGTTTAATCCGAGGGTTAGTCACTGAAGCTTTCTTT	CASSLIRGLVTEAFF
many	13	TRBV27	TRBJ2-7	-	TGTGCCAGCAGTCTGACGGTTTTCAGCGAGCAGTACTTC	CASSLTVFSEQYF
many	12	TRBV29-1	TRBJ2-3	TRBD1	TGCAGCGTTGTGGACAGGTCCGATACGCAGTATTTT	CSVVDRSDTQYF
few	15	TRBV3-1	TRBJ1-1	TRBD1	TGTGCCAGCAGCCAACAGGGGGCCTGGGGGACTGAAGCTTTCTTT	CASSQQGAWGTEAFF
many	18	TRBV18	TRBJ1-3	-	TGTGCCAGCTCACCAAAACAATCGGCTTCCTACTCTGGAAACACCATATATTTT	CASSPKQSASYSGNTIYF
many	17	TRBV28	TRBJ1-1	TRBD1	TGTGCCAGCGGAGTTTCCGGGACAGGAACTAGGAACACTGAAGCTTTCTTT	CASGVSGTGTRNTEAFF
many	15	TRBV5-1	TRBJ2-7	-	TGCGCCAGCAGCTTGTCTCTAGGGGATTCCTACGAGCAGTACTTC	CASSLSLGDSYEQYF
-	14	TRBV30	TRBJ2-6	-	TGTGCCTGGAGTTATAGGTCCGGGGCCAACGTCCTGACTTTC	CAWSYRSGANVLTF
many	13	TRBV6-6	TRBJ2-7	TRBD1	TGTGCCAGCAGGGACAGGGCTGAAGGGGAGCAGTACTTC	CASRDRAEGEQYF
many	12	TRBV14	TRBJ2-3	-	TGTGCCAGCAGCCAAGTATCGGATACGCAGTATTTT	CASSQVSDTQYF
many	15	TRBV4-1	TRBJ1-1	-	TGTGCCAGCAGCCCTATGAGGACCTCGGACAATGAAGCTTTCTTT	CASSPMRTSDNEAFF
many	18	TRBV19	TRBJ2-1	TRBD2	TGTGCCAGTAGTACGATGAAGTTTGCCAGCGGGGGGGGGAATGAGCAGTTCTTC	CASSTMKFASGGGNEQFF
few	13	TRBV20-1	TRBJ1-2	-	TGCAGTGCTAGTTTACAAAGAGGCTATGGCTACACCTTC	CSASLQRGYGYTF
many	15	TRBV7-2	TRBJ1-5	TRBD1	TGTGCCAGCAGCTTAGACTGGACAGGGTTTCAGCCCCAGCATTTT	CASSLDWTGFQPQHF
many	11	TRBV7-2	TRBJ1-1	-	TGTGCCAGCAGCCGGCTGTATGAAGCTTTCTTT	CASSRLYEAFF
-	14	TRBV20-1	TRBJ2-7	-	TGCAGTGCTAGTTTCCCCGGGGTTCCCTACGAGCAGTACTTC	CSASFPGVPYEQYF